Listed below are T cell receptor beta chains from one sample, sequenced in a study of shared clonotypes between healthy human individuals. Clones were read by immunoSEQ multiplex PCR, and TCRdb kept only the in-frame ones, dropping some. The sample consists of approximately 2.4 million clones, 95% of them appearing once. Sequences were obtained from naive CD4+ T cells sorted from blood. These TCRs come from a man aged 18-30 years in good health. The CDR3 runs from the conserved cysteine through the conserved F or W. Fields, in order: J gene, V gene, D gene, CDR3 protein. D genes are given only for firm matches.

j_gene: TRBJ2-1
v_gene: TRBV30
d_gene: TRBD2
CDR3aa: CAWKLAGNLGNEQFF

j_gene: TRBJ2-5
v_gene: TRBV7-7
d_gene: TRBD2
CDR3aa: CASSPGLAGGEETQYF

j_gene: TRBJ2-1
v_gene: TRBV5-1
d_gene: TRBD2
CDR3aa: CASSPGTSVLDEQFF

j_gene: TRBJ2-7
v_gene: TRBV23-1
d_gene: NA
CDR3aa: CASSQPTTSPYEQYF

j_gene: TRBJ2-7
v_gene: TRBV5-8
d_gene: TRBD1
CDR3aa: CASSLAPGGFSEQYF

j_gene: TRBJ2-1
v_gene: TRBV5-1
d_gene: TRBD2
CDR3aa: CASSLGILAGGFNEQFF

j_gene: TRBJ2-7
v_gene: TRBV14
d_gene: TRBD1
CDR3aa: CASSLRLGDSLSEQYF

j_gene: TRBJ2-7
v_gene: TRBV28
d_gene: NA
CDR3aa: CASSSRPGDYEQYF

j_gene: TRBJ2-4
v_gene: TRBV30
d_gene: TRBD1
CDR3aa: CAWSVQTGKGIQYF

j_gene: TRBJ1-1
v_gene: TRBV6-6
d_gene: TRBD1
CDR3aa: CASNHRGGNTEAFF

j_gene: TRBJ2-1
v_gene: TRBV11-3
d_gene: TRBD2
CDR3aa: CASSSTSGEQFF

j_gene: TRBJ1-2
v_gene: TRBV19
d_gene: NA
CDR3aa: CASSIEAGSYGYTF

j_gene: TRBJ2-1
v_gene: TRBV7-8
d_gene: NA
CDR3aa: CASSANMDSYNEQFF

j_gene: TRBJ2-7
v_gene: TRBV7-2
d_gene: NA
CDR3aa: CASSLMMAAPYEQYF

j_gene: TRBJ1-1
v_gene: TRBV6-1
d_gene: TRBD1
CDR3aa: CASSGRDRGPGLTEAFF

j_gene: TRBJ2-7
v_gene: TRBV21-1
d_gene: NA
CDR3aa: CASSIHRQGPFGYEQYF

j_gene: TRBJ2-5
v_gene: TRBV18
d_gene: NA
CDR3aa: CASSPPGKETQYF

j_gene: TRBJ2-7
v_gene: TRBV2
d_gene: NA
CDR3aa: CASSEAGFDEEQYF

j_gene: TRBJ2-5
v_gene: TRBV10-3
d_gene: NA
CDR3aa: CAISEGAGRETQYF

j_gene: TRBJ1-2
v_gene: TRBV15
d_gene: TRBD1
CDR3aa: CATSSDRDRVVAGYTF

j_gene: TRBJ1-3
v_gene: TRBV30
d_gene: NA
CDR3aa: CAWSMGAGNTIYF

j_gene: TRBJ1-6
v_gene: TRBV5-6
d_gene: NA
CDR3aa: CASSLGKILNSPLHF

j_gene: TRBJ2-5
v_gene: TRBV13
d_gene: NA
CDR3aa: CASSLGQQETQYF

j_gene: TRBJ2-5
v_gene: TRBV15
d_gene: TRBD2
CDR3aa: CATSRDFFERGVQETQYF

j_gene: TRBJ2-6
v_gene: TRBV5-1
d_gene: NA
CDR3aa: CASSPGEAASGANVLTF

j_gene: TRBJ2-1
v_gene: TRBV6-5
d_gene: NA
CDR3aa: CASSYLGSSYNEQFF

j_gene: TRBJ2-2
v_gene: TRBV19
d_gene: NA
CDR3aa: CASSIGGQANTGELFF

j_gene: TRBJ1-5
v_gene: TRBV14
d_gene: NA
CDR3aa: CASSQDYNQPQHF

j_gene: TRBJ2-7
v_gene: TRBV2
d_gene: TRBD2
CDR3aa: CASQSRLAGGISYEQYF

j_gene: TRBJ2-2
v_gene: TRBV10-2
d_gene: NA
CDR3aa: CASSVLRVRANTGELFF

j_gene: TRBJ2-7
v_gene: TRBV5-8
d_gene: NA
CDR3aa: CASSLDRASYEQYF

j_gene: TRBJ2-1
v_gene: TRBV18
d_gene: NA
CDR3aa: CASSPPSSSYNEQFF